This is a list of T cell receptor beta chains from one sample in a study of T cells in Graves' hyperthyroidism and ophthalmopathy. TCRdb analysed the multiplex PCR reads with MiXCR anew, one entry per CDR3 protein. The sample shows about 570,000 distinct CDR3 sequences, around 42% of them seen only once. Sequences were obtained from peripheral blood or thyroid tissue (not recorded which). These TCRs come from an adult woman with Graves' disease, either hyperthyroidism or ophthalmopathy (not recorded which). CDR3s include the opening cysteine and the closing phenylalanine or tryptophan. Each record gives: clone size, V gene, J gene, CDR3 length, D gene, CDR3 DNA, CDR3 protein. A D gene is named only where the DNA matches it firmly. A clone size is listed for some rows: how often the clone was seen (once, few, many), or a class if it is expanded.

abundance: many
v_gene: TRBV25-1
j_gene: TRBJ2-2
len: 17
d_gene: TRBD1
CDR3nt: TGTGCCAGCAGTGCCTCAACAGGGGGCTTTAGGACCGGGGAGCTGTTTTTT
CDR3aa: CASSASTGGFRTGELFF

abundance: many
v_gene: TRBV5-1
j_gene: TRBJ1-1
len: 16
d_gene: .
CDR3nt: TGCGCCACCCGGGGCGAATGGGGGACCTTGAACACTGAAGCTTTCTTT
CDR3aa: CATRGEWGTLNTEAFF

abundance: .
v_gene: TRBV13
j_gene: TRBJ2-7
len: 13
d_gene: TRBD2
CDR3nt: TGTGCCAGCCTGGAGCGGGGGGCCTACGAGCAGTACTTC
CDR3aa: CASLERGAYEQYF

abundance: .
v_gene: TRBV10-3
j_gene: TRBJ2-7
len: 14
d_gene: .
CDR3nt: TGTGCCATCAGTGAGGATACGGGAACCTACGAGCAGTACTTC
CDR3aa: CAISEDTGTYEQYF

abundance: .
v_gene: TRBV19
j_gene: TRBJ2-6
len: 13
d_gene: .
CDR3nt: TGTGCCAGTAGTCCCCGGAGACAGGTAGTCCTGACTTTC
CDR3aa: CASSPRRQVVLTF

abundance: .
v_gene: TRBV15
j_gene: TRBJ2-5
len: 16
d_gene: TRBD2
CDR3nt: TGTGCCACCAGCTTCAGGGGAAGCGGGAGCACGGAGACCCAGTACTTC
CDR3aa: CATSFRGSGSTETQYF

abundance: .
v_gene: TRBV14
j_gene: TRBJ2-5
len: 14
d_gene: TRBD1
CDR3nt: TGTGCCAGCAGCCATAGGACAGGGCGTGAGACCCAGTACTTC
CDR3aa: CASSHRTGRETQYF

abundance: many
v_gene: TRBV7-8
j_gene: TRBJ1-2
len: 16
d_gene: .
CDR3nt: TGTGCCAGCAGCGAGCGGAGGACAGCCAATAGGTATGGCTACACCTTC
CDR3aa: CASSERRTANRYGYTF

abundance: many
v_gene: TRBV15
j_gene: TRBJ2-2
len: 15
d_gene: .
CDR3nt: TGTGCCACCAGCAGACAGGGCCTAGTCACCGGGGAGCTGTTTTTT
CDR3aa: CATSRQGLVTGELFF

abundance: .
v_gene: TRBV10-3
j_gene: TRBJ1-2
len: 17
d_gene: TRBD1
CDR3nt: TGTGCCATCAGTGACCCAGGGGGCGGACCGATAAACTATGGCTACACCTTC
CDR3aa: CAISDPGGGPINYGYTF

abundance: .
v_gene: TRBV7-3
j_gene: TRBJ2-5
len: 15
d_gene: .
CDR3nt: TGTGCCAGCAGCTTCACCCCCGGCAATCAAGAGACCCAGTACTTC
CDR3aa: CASSFTPGNQETQYF

abundance: .
v_gene: TRBV7-2
j_gene: TRBJ2-7
len: 14
d_gene: .
CDR3nt: TGTGCCAGCAGTTACGGGGACGACCCGGACGAGCAGTACTTC
CDR3aa: CASSYGDDPDEQYF

abundance: .
v_gene: TRBV5-5
j_gene: TRBJ2-5
len: 18
d_gene: .
CDR3nt: TGTGCCAGCAGTTCCTACGGGGGCTGGTACAGAGAACAAGAGACCCAGTACTTC
CDR3aa: CASSSYGGWYREQETQYF

abundance: many
v_gene: TRBV25-1
j_gene: TRBJ2-3
len: 14
d_gene: .
CDR3nt: TGTGCCAGCAGTGAGGCTCTGCGGGGAGATACGCAGTATTTT
CDR3aa: CASSEALRGDTQYF

abundance: .
v_gene: TRBV18
j_gene: TRBJ1-1
len: 15
d_gene: TRBD1
CDR3nt: TGTGCCAGCTCACGACAGGGGGCTAAGAACACTGAAGCTTTCTTT
CDR3aa: CASSRQGAKNTEAFF

abundance: .
v_gene: TRBV2
j_gene: TRBJ1-3
len: 18
d_gene: .
CDR3nt: TGTGCCGCCCTAAGGGTCGGGGACATTAGGCGCTCTGGAAACACCATATATTTT
CDR3aa: CAALRVGDIRRSGNTIYF

abundance: few
v_gene: TRBV25-1
j_gene: TRBJ2-5
len: 14
d_gene: .
CDR3nt: TGTGCCAGCAGTGAAAACTCGCCCAGGGCGACCCAGTACTTC
CDR3aa: CASSENSPRATQYF

abundance: many
v_gene: TRBV30
j_gene: TRBJ2-7
len: 12
d_gene: .
CDR3nt: TGTGCCTGGAGTTCCGGGGCGACCACCCCGTACTTC
CDR3aa: CAWSSGATTPYF

abundance: .
v_gene: TRBV5-5
j_gene: TRBJ2-7
len: 14
d_gene: .
CDR3nt: TGCGCCAGCAGTCGGGGGGCGGTGGACTACGAGCAGTGCTTC
CDR3aa: CASSRGAVDYEQCF

abundance: many
v_gene: TRBV15
j_gene: TRBJ2-5
len: 14
d_gene: .
CDR3nt: TGTGCCACCAGCAGATGGAGGGGAGGACAGACCCAGTACTTC
CDR3aa: CATSRWRGGQTQYF

abundance: many
v_gene: TRBV7-9
j_gene: TRBJ1-6
len: 14
d_gene: .
CDR3nt: TGTGCCAGCAAGTTAGGCGGGAATAATTCACCCCTCCACTTT
CDR3aa: CASKLGGNNSPLHF

abundance: .
v_gene: TRBV2
j_gene: TRBJ2-2
len: 15
d_gene: TRBD1
CDR3nt: TGTGCCAGCAGTCCCCGACAGGGGGGGAGCGGGGAGCTGTTTTTT
CDR3aa: CASSPRQGGSGELFF

abundance: many
v_gene: TRBV7-3
j_gene: TRBJ1-6
len: 15
d_gene: .
CDR3nt: TGTGCCAGCAGCCCCGGGGGAACCTATAATTCACCCCTCCACTTT
CDR3aa: CASSPGGTYNSPLHF

abundance: .
v_gene: TRBV10-3
j_gene: TRBJ1-6
len: 13
d_gene: TRBD1
CDR3nt: TGTGCCATTGCCAACAGGGGGCCTTCACCCCTCCACTTT
CDR3aa: CAIANRGPSPLHF

abundance: .
v_gene: TRBV9
j_gene: TRBJ2-7
len: 13
d_gene: TRBD2
CDR3nt: TGTGCCAGCAGCGTTAGCGGGAGTGGCGAGCAGTACTTC
CDR3aa: CASSVSGSGEQYF

abundance: .
v_gene: TRBV20-1
j_gene: TRBJ1-5
len: 16
d_gene: TRBD1
CDR3nt: TGCAGTGTATCCGGGACAGGCACCCTCTCCGATCAGCCCCAGCATTTT
CDR3aa: CSVSGTGTLSDQPQHF

abundance: many
v_gene: TRBV11-1
j_gene: TRBJ1-2
len: 14
d_gene: TRBD1
CDR3nt: TGTGCCAGCAGGGATCGGGACAGGGACTATGGCTACACCTTC
CDR3aa: CASRDRDRDYGYTF

abundance: once
v_gene: TRBV5-6
j_gene: TRBJ2-6
len: 18
d_gene: TRBD1
CDR3nt: TGTGCCAGCAGCGCTCCGGGGACAGCGATACCCGGGGCCAACGTCCTGACTTTC
CDR3aa: CASSAPGTAIPGANVLTF

abundance: many
v_gene: TRBV20-1
j_gene: TRBJ2-2
len: 13
d_gene: .
CDR3nt: TGCAGTGCTAGATTGGGGACTACCGGGGAGCTGTTTTTT
CDR3aa: CSARLGTTGELFF

abundance: .
v_gene: TRBV6-5
j_gene: TRBJ2-3
len: 13
d_gene: .
CDR3nt: TGTGCCAGCAGTTCCGTCCCAGGAGATACGCAGTATTTT
CDR3aa: CASSSVPGDTQYF

abundance: .
v_gene: TRBV6-4
j_gene: TRBJ2-3
len: 14
d_gene: .
CDR3nt: TGTGCCAGCAGTGAGGAGGACAGTTCAGATACGCAGTATTTT
CDR3aa: CASSEEDSSDTQYF

abundance: .
v_gene: TRBV7-2
j_gene: TRBJ2-2
len: 15
d_gene: .
CDR3nt: TGTGCCAGCAGCTTAGGGACAGCGAACACCGGGGAGCTGTCTTGG
CDR3aa: CASSLGTANTGELSW

abundance: .
v_gene: TRBV19
j_gene: TRBJ2-7
len: 15
d_gene: .
CDR3nt: TGTGCCAGTACCAAAGCGGCGTCAAGCTCCTACGAGCAGTACTTC
CDR3aa: CASTKAASSSYEQYF

abundance: few
v_gene: TRBV18
j_gene: TRBJ2-3
len: 13
d_gene: .
CDR3nt: TGTGCCAGCACCAGAGGGGCGGCAGATACGCAGTATTTT
CDR3aa: CASTRGAADTQYF

abundance: .
v_gene: TRBV10-3
j_gene: TRBJ2-5
len: 13
d_gene: .
CDR3nt: TGTGCCATCAGTGAGGGGACGATCGAGACCCAGTACTTC
CDR3aa: CAISEGTIETQYF

abundance: .
v_gene: TRBV5-1
j_gene: TRBJ1-1
len: 13
d_gene: .
CDR3nt: TGCGCCAGCAGCTTGGGCAGGTCCGGCAAAGCTTTCTTT
CDR3aa: CASSLGRSGKAFF